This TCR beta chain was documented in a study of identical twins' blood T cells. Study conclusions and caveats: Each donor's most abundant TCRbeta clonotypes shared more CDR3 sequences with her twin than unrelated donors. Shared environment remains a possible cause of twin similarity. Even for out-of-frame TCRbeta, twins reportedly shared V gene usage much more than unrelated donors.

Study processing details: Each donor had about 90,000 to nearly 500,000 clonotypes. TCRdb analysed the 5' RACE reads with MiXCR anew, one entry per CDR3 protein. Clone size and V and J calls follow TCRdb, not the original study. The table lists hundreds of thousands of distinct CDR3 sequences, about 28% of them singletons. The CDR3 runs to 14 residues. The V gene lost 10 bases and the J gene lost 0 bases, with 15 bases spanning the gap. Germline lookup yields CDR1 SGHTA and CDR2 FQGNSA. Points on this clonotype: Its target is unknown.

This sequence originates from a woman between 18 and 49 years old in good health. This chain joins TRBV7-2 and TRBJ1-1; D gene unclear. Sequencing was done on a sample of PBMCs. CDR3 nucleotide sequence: TGTGCCACTGGCGAGAGTGTAATGAACACTGAAGCTTTCTTT. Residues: CATGESVMNTEAFF. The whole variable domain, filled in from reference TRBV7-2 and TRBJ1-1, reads GAGVSQSPSNKVTEKGKDVELRCDPISGHTALYWYRQSLGQGLEFLIYFQGNSAPDKSGLPSDRFSAERTGGSVSTLTIQRTQQEDSAVYLCATGESVMNTEAFFGQGTRLTVV.